What follows are 16 T cell receptor beta chains derived from one specimen sequenced in a study of tumor-infiltrating lymphocytes in primary liver carcinoma. Constant-region priming of 500 ng total RNA yielded TCR beta cDNA. Slightly modified ARM-PCR with three nested multiplex PCR rounds yielded TCR beta libraries. In the first two PCR rounds, TRBV1-TRBV30 forward primers were paired with a C-beta reverse primer, and each round lasted roughly 10 cycles. TCRdb itself ran the multiplex PCR reads through MiXCR, one entry per CDR3 protein. The sample carries fewer than 150,000 distinct CDR3 sequences, roughly three fifths recorded once. The study co-extracted DNA and RNA from around 20-30 mg of unsorted bulk tissue. The sample comprised liver tumor tissue from sampling region 1. Stated subset: tumor region T1, superior pole. These receptors were collected from a woman aged 60-75 years with primary liver carcinoma and hepatitis B virus infection.

As to this clonotype: A junction boundary mismatches the germline segment, possibly from a read error. This chain links TRBV29-1 with TRBJ2-5, with D perhaps matching TRBD1 or TRBD2 (6 bases each). The germline V gene encodes CDR1 SQVTM and CDR2 ANQGSEA. The CDR3 sequence is 12 residues long. The CDR3 here is CSIDRGEETQYF. The CDR3 nucleotides read TGCAGCATTGATAGGGGGGAAGAGACCCAGTACTTC.

This sequence joins TRBV18 and TRBJ1-4; D is unresolved. In germline, CDR1 is KGHSH, CDR2 LQKENI. Trimming cost V 4 bases and J 1 base, with 10 bases left between them. The CDR3 runs to 15 residues. The CDR3 DNA reads TGTGCCAGCTCACAAGACACGATAACTAATGAAAAACTGTTTTTT. Its translation is CASSQDTITNEKLFF.

The sample holds one count of this clonotype. The chain employs TRBV28 and TRBJ1-4, with unresolved D. Trimming removed 6 bases from V and 7 bases from J, with 21 bases in between. The CDR3 runs 16 residues. Germline V lookup: CDR1 MDHEN, CDR2 SYDVKM. CDR3 loop: CASRRVRVGESEKLFF. The DNA for the CDR3 is TGTGCCAGCAGAAGGGTAAGAGTAGGAGAGAGTGAAAAACTGTTTTTT.

On this clonotype: With a much larger clone just one base away, this may be a read error. The rearrangement links TRBV6-2 or TRBV6-3 to TRBJ1-5, with D uncertain. The CDR3 is 17 amino acids. Germline CDR1 and CDR2: MNHEY and SVGEGT. The CDR3 loop reads CASSYSNHQRGSQPKHF. The CDR3 bases are TGTGCCAGCAGTTACTCGAATCACCAACGGGGAAGTCAGCCCAAGCATTTT.

This clonotype was observed a handful of times. A clone one base away is much larger, so this may be a read error. It is likely a read error, because the conserved phenylalanine at the end of the CDR3 is missing. V usage is TRBV11-2 and J usage is TRBJ1-1, with TRBD1 matching 7 bases. Germline V gene lookup returns CDR1 SGHAT and CDR2 FQNNGV. Germline trimming cut 5 bases from V and 7 bases from J; bases unmatched to any gene: 13. The CDR3 spans 15 residues. The DNA for the CDR3 is TGTGCCAGCAGCGCCGAAAGGACAGGAGGGATTGAAGCTTTCTCT. This translates into CASSAERTGGIEAFS.

For this clonotype: A read error may explain this, as a much larger clone is one base away. This chain links TRBV6-5 with TRBJ1-5; D not resolved. There are 13 residues in the CDR3. Germline CDR1 and CDR2: MNHEY and SVGAGI. V gave up 8 bases and J gave up 7 bases, with 15 bases separating them. The DNA of the CDR3 is TGTGCCAGCGGTGGTCTTGGCGGGCAGCCCCAGCATTTT. Its protein product is CASGGLGGQPQHF.

This clonotype occurred a few times. V and J are TRBV28 and TRBJ2-3; D remains unclear. Trimming left V 6 bases short and J 2 bases short, with 15 bases between. The CDR3 consists of 15 residues. In germline, CDR1 is MDHEN, CDR2 SYDVKM. The CDR3 sequence is CASSSPGELTDTQYF. CDR3 coding DNA: TGTGCCAGCAGCTCCCCCGGCGAACTCACAGATACGCAGTATTTT.

This clonotype was found many times. The rearrangement joins TRBV6-2 or TRBV6-3 to TRBJ2-7; D may correspond to TRBD1 or TRBD2 (5 bases each). CDR3 size: 15 residues. CDR1 is MNHEY, CDR2 SVGEGT, per germline. Trimming cost V 7 bases and J 6 bases, with 22 bases left between them. Here the CDR3 DNA reads TGTGCCAGCATGGGGGTGAGAGGGTATCGTGGCGAGCAGTACTTC. It specifies CASMGVRGYRGEQYF.

Concerning this clonotype itself: Relative to the germline gene, one junction end is altered; a read error may explain this. The V and J genes are TRBV4-2 and TRBJ2-1; 14 bases fit TRBD2. The length of the CDR3 is 20 residues. CDR1 LGHNA and CDR2 YNFKEQ come from the germline V gene. CDR3 residues: CARSQDPGLAGGPQHNEQFF. Written as DNA, the CDR3 is TGTGCCAGGAGCCAAGACCCCGGACTAGCGGGAGGACCCCAACACAATGAGCAGTTCTTC.

As concerns this clonotype: One end of the junction fails to match germline, which may point to a read error. This chain uses TRBV11-2 with TRBJ2-3; tentatively, D is TRBD1 (6 bases). Germline CDR1 and CDR2: SGHAT and FQNNGV. The CDR3 sequence is 14 residues long. CDR3 sequence: CASTLDRKIDMQYF. DNA for the CDR3: TGTGCCAGCACCTTAGACAGGAAGATCGATATGCAGTATTTT.

The rearrangement uses TRBV5-6 and TRBJ2-3, with TRBD1 matching over 7 bases. The CDR3 extends over 15 amino acids. Germline V gene data show CDR1 as SGHDT and CDR2 as YYEEEE. Unmatched junction bases numbered 7, after V lost 4 bases and J lost 2 bases. CDR3 protein: CASSQRTGFTDTQYF. The CDR3 DNA follows: TGTGCCAGCAGCCAACGGACAGGATTCACAGATACGCAGTATTTT.

Note on this clonotype: The junction departs from germline at one end; a sequencing error may be responsible. The rearrangement uses TRBV6-5 and TRBJ2-7; D gene ambiguous. The CDR3 extends over 14 amino acids. Germline V gene data show CDR1 as MNHEY and CDR2 as SVGAGI. The CDR3 reads CAISTTPSSYEQYF. CDR3 sequence (DNA): TGTGCCATCAGTACCACTCCCAGCTCCTACGAGCAGTACTTC.

As for this clonotype: Since a much larger clone is just one base distant, this may be a read error. The gene calls are TRBV12-3 or TRBV12-4 and TRBJ1-3; TRBD1 aligns across 8 bases. The ends lost 7 bases at V and 3 bases at J; junction bases unmatched: 5. The CDR3 totals 14 residues. CDR3 loop: CASIDRGVGNTIYF. CDR3 bases: TGTGCCAGCATCGACAGGGGAGTTGGAAACACCATATATTTT.

This clonotype was counted at least ten times. V and J are TRBV5-6 and TRBJ1-3, with D unclear. There are 16 residues in the CDR3. The V end was cut by 4 bases, the J end by 0 bases, with 14 bases between. CDR1 is SGHDT, CDR2 YYEEEE, per germline. The CDR3 region has the DNA TGTGCCAGCAGCCGGCCCACGGGATCCTCTGGAAACACCATATATTTT. Protein product: CASSRPTGSSGNTIYF.

Notes on this clonotype: A much larger clone differs by one base, so this may be a read error. The J gene is TRBJ2-5, the V gene TRBV29-1; TRBD2 aligns across 10 bases. From germline, CDR1 is SQVTM and CDR2 ANQGSEA. CDR3 length equals 13 residues. CDR3 in amino acids: CSVEASGSEIQYF. The DNA for the CDR3 is TGCAGCGTTGAGGCTAGCGGGAGCGAGATCCAGTACTTC.

This clonotype is a singleton in its sample. A clone one base away is much larger, so this may be a read error. V is TRBV11-2 and J is TRBJ2-3; 7 bases map to TRBD2. The germline CDR1 and CDR2 sequences are SGHAT and FQNNGV. The CDR3 covers 13 residues. CDR3: CASSLGREDTRYF. CDR3 in DNA: TGTGCCAGCAGCTTAGGTCGGGAGGATACGCGGTATTTT.